Following are 20 T cell receptor beta chains from one sample sequenced in a study of early T cells in non-severe SARS-CoV-2 infection. TCRdb passed the 5' RACE reads through MiXCR, listing each CDR3 protein once. The sample comprises about 89,000 distinct CDR3 sequences, around 15% of which are singletons, and about 0.59% rests with the top ten. Sequenced material: whole blood. Receptors were obtained from an adult who was a healthcare worker with PCR-confirmed SARS-CoV-2 infection or an uninfected control (not recorded which).

This clonotype was counted at least ten times. The CDR3 coding sequence is TGTGCCAGCAGAGCCGGGACAGGGGGTCGTACCGGGGAGCTGTTTTTT. It translates to CASRAGTGGRTGELFF. The chain has TRBV12-3 or TRBV12-4 and TRBJ2-2; 11 positions match TRBD1. With 6 bases clipped from V and 5 bases from J, the junction kept 8 bases outside the gene matches. The CDR3 has 16 residues.

The chain uses TRBV18 and TRBJ1-2; the match to TRBD1 covers 8 bases. The CDR3 contains 13 residues. Per germline, CDR1 KGHSH and CDR2 LQKENI. The junction had 6 bases not matched to a gene; V was cut back by 6 bases and J by 6 bases. CDR3 amino acids: CASSPDRADGYTF. The CDR3 bases are TGTGCCAGCTCTCCGGACAGGGCGGATGGCTACACCTTC.

The rearrangement uses TRBV10-2 and TRBJ1-4; D is uncertain. Germline V CDR1 and CDR2: WSHSY, SAAADI. V was clipped by 6 bases and J by 0 bases, with 14 bases between them. This CDR3 contains 16 residues. CDR3 region: CASRNRDLATNEKLFF. In nucleotides, the CDR3 is TGCGCCAGCAGGAACAGAGACCTTGCAACTAATGAAAAACTGTTTTTT.

This rearrangement joins TRBV4-1 to TRBJ2-3, with 7 positions matching TRBD1. The length of the CDR3 is 15 residues. Germline lookup yields CDR1 MGHRA and CDR2 YSYEKL. After removal of 1 base from V and 4 bases from J, the junction contained 5 bases not matched to a gene. As DNA, the CDR3 is TGCGCCAGCAGCCAAGCCCGGACAGGAGCAGATACGCAGTATTTT. Encoded protein: CASSQARTGADTQYF.

This clonotype was seen a handful of times. The chain joins TRBV29-1 to TRBJ1-2, with no clear D. Germline V lookup: CDR1 SQVTM, CDR2 ANQGSEA. The CDR3 has 17 residues. The V end lost 7 bases, the J end lost 3 bases, and 27 bases lay between the germline ends. The CDR3 DNA reads as TGCAGCGCTCGGACGAAGCCCAAAACGGCAAGATACTATGGCTACACCTTC. It encodes CSARTKPKTARYYGYTF.

The chain combines TRBV10-2 with TRBJ2-2, with D possibly matching TRBD2 (7 bases). Germline CDR1 is WSHSY and CDR2 is SAAADI. CDR3 size: 17 residues. The V end lost 3 bases, the J end lost 4 bases, and 18 bases lay between the germline ends. CDR3 amino acids: CASSDSRGGRSTGELFF. The CDR3 DNA reads as TGCGCCAGCAGTGATTCGAGGGGGGGGCGATCCACCGGGGAGCTGTTTTTT.

This sequence joins TRBV2 and TRBJ1-2; 7 bases fit TRBD1. In germline, CDR1 is SNHLY, CDR2 FYNNEI. The CDR3 totals 13 residues. V shed 4 bases, J shed 8 bases, and the junction held 7 bases outside the gene matches. DNA for the CDR3: TGTGCCAGCAGTGGACAGGGCCGTTACGGCTACACCTTC. As protein: CASSGQGRYGYTF.

The table lists this clonotype with many counts. The CDR3 nucleotides are TGTGCTAGAACGTCAGGGGTCAATTCACCCCTCCACTTT. This gives the protein CARTSGVNSPLHF. This chain uses TRBV12-5 with TRBJ1-6; the D gene is possibly TRBD1 (6 bases). This CDR3 contains 13 residues. V gave up 9 bases and J gave up 7 bases, with 13 bases separating them. Germline CDR1 reads LGHNT; CDR2 reads FRNRAP.

This clonotype has just a few counts. The junction and the germline gene differ at one end; a read error may be behind it. The chain links TRBV5-4 to TRBJ2-1, with 8 nucleotides matching TRBD2. The CDR3 has 18 residues. Germline V CDR1 and CDR2: SGHNT, YYREEE (reference sequence). The CDR3 loop reads CASRLARGATSNYNEQFF. As DNA, the CDR3 is TGTGCCAGCAGGTTGGCGCGGGGGGCTACGTCCAACTACAATGAGCAGTTCTTC.

The chain has TRBV6-5 and TRBJ1-4; D call uncertain. This CDR3 has 16 residues. Trimming cost V 2 bases and J 0 bases, with 10 bases left between them. Germline values: CDR1 MNHEY, CDR2 SVGAGI. The CDR3 region has the DNA TGTGCCAGCAGTTACCCGGGCCTCGCAACTAATGAAAAACTGTTTTTT. Translation: CASSYPGLATNEKLFF.

This clonotype appeared a few times. The V and J genes are TRBV9 and TRBJ2-3; D might be TRBD2 (6 bases). Trimming removed 4 bases from V and 0 bases from J, with 15 bases in between. The CDR3 sequence is 16 residues long. Germline V gene sequence: CDR1 SGDLS, CDR2 YYNGEE. The CDR3 sequence is CASSPLAGSSTDTQYF. CDR3 DNA: TGTGCCAGCAGCCCCCTGGCGGGGAGTAGCACAGATACGCAGTATTTT.

The chain couples TRBV10-3 to TRBJ2-7; D gene ambiguous. Germline CDR1 and CDR2: ENHRY and SYGVKD. This CDR3 has 12 residues. Trimming left V 3 bases short and J 6 bases short, with 9 bases between. The CDR3 sequence: CAISEMAGEQYV. For the CDR3, the DNA is TGTGCCATCAGTGAAATGGCTGGCGAGCAGTACGTC.

The table lists this clonotype with many counts. The J gene is TRBJ1-2, the V gene TRBV20-1, with TRBD1 matching 7 bases. After removal of 3 bases from V and 4 bases from J, the junction contained 5 bases not matched to a gene. Germline V gene sequence: CDR1 DFQATT, CDR2 SNEGSKA (reference sequence). This CDR3 contains 13 residues. CDR3 region: CSASEGAGYGYTF. The CDR3 coding sequence is TGCAGTGCTAGTGAGGGGGCGGGCTATGGCTACACCTTC.

The CDR3 bases are TGTGCCACTGGACAGACGAATGAGCAGTTCTTC. Amino acids: CATGQTNEQFF. The chain has TRBV10-3 and TRBJ2-1, with D possibly being TRBD1 (6 bases). Germline CDR1 and CDR2: ENHRY and SYGVKD. There are 11 residues in the CDR3. The V end lost 10 bases, the J end lost 7 bases, and 11 bases lay between the germline ends.

This clonotype was picked up many times. V gene TRBV20-1 combines with J gene TRBJ1-1; D gene unclear. The CDR3 is made up of 13 amino acids. Germline V gene lookup returns CDR1 DFQATT and CDR2 SNEGSKA (reference sequence). Trimming removed 1 base at V and 1 base at J, with 7 bases between. This chain's CDR3 is CSARGKGNTEAFF. Here the CDR3 DNA reads TGCAGTGCTAGAGGGAAAGGGAACACTGAAGCTTTCTTT.

In this sample, this clonotype turned up many times. V and J are TRBV20-1 and TRBJ2-3; no clear D gene. The CDR3 spans 16 residues. V gave up 1 base and J gave up 1 base, with 15 bases separating them. CDR1 is DFQATT and CDR2 is SNEGSKA in the germline V gene (reference sequence). The CDR3 is CSARGPLGHRTDTQYF. Here the CDR3 DNA reads TGCAGTGCTAGAGGCCCCCTGGGCCACCGCACAGATACGCAGTATTTT.

This clonotype was observed many times. V usage is TRBV5-4 and J usage is TRBJ2-1, with 7 bases identical to TRBD2. V was pared by 0 bases and J by 0 bases, with 3 bases of the junction left unmatched. The germline V gene has CDR1 SGHNT and CDR2 YYREEE (reference sequence). The CDR3 is made up of 16 amino acids. The CDR3 protein is CASSLARGSSYNEQFF. The CDR3 region has the DNA TGTGCCAGCAGCTTGGCTCGCGGGAGCTCCTACAATGAGCAGTTCTTC.

The chain joins TRBV12-3 or TRBV12-4 to TRBJ2-3, with 8 bases matching TRBD1. Trimming at V came to 3 bases and at J to 3 bases, leaving 11 bases not matched to a gene. CDR3 size: 17 residues. The CDR3: CASSFEAPGQVTDTQYF. The CDR3 region has the DNA TGTGCCAGCAGTTTTGAGGCCCCGGGACAGGTAACAGATACGCAGTATTTT.

This clonotype has just one count. The CDR3: CASSLGTGTNSYNSPLHF. CDR3 sequence (DNA): TGTGCCAGCAGTTTGGGGACAGGGACTAACTCCTATAATTCACCCCTCCACTTT. The chain combines TRBV12-3 or TRBV12-4 with TRBJ1-6; 9 positions agree with TRBD1. There are 18 residues in the CDR3. The V segment lost 3 bases and the J segment 0 bases; nucleotides outside the gene matches: 6.

This clonotype was picked up a small number of times. J is TRBJ1-1 and V is TRBV10-1; D gene ambiguous. The CDR3 totals 13 residues. Trimming took 8 bases from V and 0 from J, leaving 10 bases between them. Per germline, CDR1 WNHNN and CDR2 SYGVQD (reference sequence). The CDR3 is CASARSMNTEAFF. CDR3 coding DNA: TGCGCCAGCGCTCGAAGCATGAACACTGAAGCTTTCTTT.